Presented here are 19 T cell receptor beta chains from one specimen sequenced in a study of PD-1 blockade in classical Hodgkin lymphoma. TCRdb's copy holds only in-frame clones and misses some; the assay was immunoSEQ multiplex PCR. This repertoire shows about 41,000 clones, about two thirds found once; its top ten account for about 2.6%. Regarding time point: cycle 4 day 1 (C4D1), after more than 5 weeks of nivolumab. Each patient relapsed following autologous stem cell transplantation, and prior brentuximab vedotin exposure differed. This specimen was peripheral blood mononuclear cells (PBMCs), taken before the fourth cycle of nivolumab. Receptors were obtained from a human donor with classical Hodgkin lymphoma.

V is TRBV12-5 and J is TRBJ2-1, with 7 bases lining up with TRBD1. Germline-derived CDR1 and CDR2 are LGHNT and FRNRAP. CDR3 length: 15 amino acids. Trimming removed 5 bases from V and 0 bases from J; junction bases left unmatched: 4. The CDR3 nucleotides read TGTGCTAGTGGTCCGTGGGACAGCTCCTACAATGAGCAGTTCTTC. It encodes CASGPWDSSYNEQFF.

The V call is TRBV15, the J call TRBJ1-1; no clear D. V was cut by 5 bases and J by 5 bases, with 12 bases left in between. Germline V gene lookup returns CDR1 LNHNV and CDR2 YYDKDF (reference sequence). The CDR3 runs 13 residues. CDR3 sequence: CATSPRRGTEAFF. The CDR3 region has the DNA TGTGCCACCAGCCCAAGACGAGGGACTGAAGCTTTCTTT.

This chain joins TRBV18 and TRBJ1-2; tentatively, D is TRBD1 (5 bases). This CDR3 region has 15 residues. V was shortened by 4 bases and J by 1 base, with 13 bases between the two germline ends. Germline V CDR1 and CDR2: KGHSH, LQKENI. CDR3 nucleotide sequence: TGTGCCAGCTCACTAGACAGTACCCTTAACTATGGCTACACCTTC. This codes for CASSLDSTLNYGYTF.

V is TRBV10-3 and J is TRBJ2-2, with 9 bases matching TRBD1. The CDR3 is 17 amino acids. Looked up from germline, CDR1 is ENHRY and CDR2 is SYGVKD. J lost 4 bases, V lost 0 bases, and 6 bases had no gene match. In DNA, the CDR3 is TGTGCCATCAGTGAGTCCCGGGACAGGGCTCCCACCGGGGAGCTGTTTTTT. Residues: CAISESRDRAPTGELFF.

V and J are TRBV4-1 and TRBJ2-1; the match to TRBD2 covers 8 bases. The junction had 2 bases not matched to a gene; V was cut back by 4 bases and J by 0 bases. Germline V gene lookup returns CDR1 MGHRA and CDR2 YSYEKL. There are 15 residues in the CDR3. CDR3 in DNA: TGCGCCAGCAGCCTACTAGCGGACTCCTACAATGAGCAGTTCTTC. This sequence encodes CASSLLADSYNEQFF.

This clone showed up just a few times. V is TRBV19 and J is TRBJ1-1; D gene unclear. CDR3 length equals 11 residues. V was cut by 8 bases and J by 3 bases, with 7 bases left in between. From germline, CDR1 is LNHDA and CDR2 SQIVND (reference sequence). As DNA, the CDR3 is TGTGCCAGTCAGGAGGACACTGAAGCTTTCTTT. The encoded protein is CASQEDTEAFF.

The V and J genes are TRBV7-2 and TRBJ1-4; no reliable D call. Trimming took off 1 base at V and 8 bases at J, with 14 bases between the two ends. Germline loops: CDR1 SGHTA, CDR2 FQGNSA. The CDR3 covers 15 residues. CDR3 loop: CASSLVERNSEKLFF. CDR3 DNA: TGTGCCAGCAGCTTAGTGGAGAGAAACAGCGAAAAACTGTTTTTT. Using reference TRBV7-2 and TRBJ1-4 for the parts outside the CDR3, the full variable domain is GAGVSQSPSNKVTEKGKDVELRCDPISGHTALYWYRQSLGQGLEFLIYFQGNSAPDKSGLPSDRFSAERTGGSVSTLTIQRTQQEDSAVYLCASSLVERNSEKLFFGSGTQLSVL.

The chain links TRBV11-2 to TRBJ2-7, with D maybe TRBD2 (5 bases). Trimming pared 5 bases from V and 6 bases from J, leaving 23 bases between. This CDR3 has 16 amino acids. In germline, CDR1 is SGHAT, CDR2 FQNNGV. Here the CDR3 reads CASSPSTAGPGGEQYF. The DNA of the CDR3 is TGTGCCAGCAGCCCCTCGACGGCAGGCCCCGGAGGCGAGCAGTACTTC.

This clone was counted between two and nine times. The chain employs TRBV6-5 and TRBJ2-7, with 7 nucleotides matching TRBD2. After removal of 6 bases from V and 1 base from J, the junction contained 9 bases not matched to a gene. CDR1 and CDR2 from the germline V gene are MNHEY and SVGAGI. The CDR3 length is 15 residues. The CDR3: CASRGERDGSYEQYF. The CDR3 nucleotides read TGTGCCAGCAGAGGGGAGCGGGACGGTTCCTACGAGCAGTACTTC.

Only a few counts were recorded for this clone. The V call is TRBV2, the J call TRBJ2-1; 9 nucleotides line up with TRBD1. V lost 6 bases, J lost 8 bases, and 5 bases stayed unmatched. Germline CDR1 reads SNHLY; CDR2 reads FYNNEI. There are 13 residues in the CDR3. This CDR3 reads CASRDRGEDEQFF. The CDR3 bases are TGTGCCAGCAGGGACAGGGGCGAGGATGAGCAGTTCTTC.

The chain links TRBV25-1 to TRBJ1-6, with D possibly matching TRBD1 (5 bases). The germline V and J ends were trimmed by 1 base and 7 bases, with 11 bases remaining between them. This CDR3 has 15 residues. Per germline, CDR1 MGHDK and CDR2 SYGVNS. As DNA, the CDR3 is TGTGCCAGCAGTGAATTGAAAGGGACGAATTCACCCCTCCACTTT. This encodes CASSELKGTNSPLHF.

The DNA of the CDR3 is TGTGCCAGCCACGGACTAGCGGGGATCACAGATACGCAGTATTTT. Protein sequence: CASHGLAGITDTQYF. The chain has TRBV2 and TRBJ2-3; TRBD2 matches 12 bases. The CDR3 runs to 15 residues. The germline V gene encodes CDR1 SNHLY and CDR2 FYNNEI. V dropped 8 bases and J dropped 2; count of bases not matched to a gene: 5. Full variable domain (remainder filled in from reference TRBV2 and TRBJ2-3): EPEVTQTPSHQVTQMGQEVILRCVPISNHLYFYWYRQILGQKVEFLVSFYNNEISEKSEIFDDQFSVERPDGSNFTLKIRSTKLEDSAMYFCASHGLAGITDTQYFGPGTRLTVL.

This chain uses TRBV30 with TRBJ2-7; 8 nucleotides match TRBD1. V was clipped by 4 bases and J by 3 bases; unmatched bases: 8. This CDR3 is built from 14 residues. Per germline, CDR1 GTSNPN and CDR2 SVGIG (reference sequence). The CDR3 nucleotides are TGTGCCTGGACTACAGGGGGGAGGCTCTACGAGCAGTACTTC. Translated: CAWTTGGRLYEQYF.

This clone was seen more than once but under ten times. The gene calls are TRBV7-8 and TRBJ2-1; weak D call: TRBD1 (7 bases). V lost 5 bases, J lost 7 bases, and 15 bases lay in between. Germline V gene sequence: CDR1 SGHVS, CDR2 FQNEAQ. The CDR3 consists of 14 residues. The CDR3 DNA reads as TGTGCCAGCAGCCGCACCGCAGGGGGGAATGAGCAGTTCTTC. Amino acid sequence: CASSRTAGGNEQFF.

This sequence joins TRBV18 and TRBJ2-4; D is uncertain. There are 17 residues in the CDR3. Trimming left V 1 base short and J 0 bases short, with 13 bases between. CDR1 and CDR2 (germline): KGHSH, LQKENI. CDR3 sequence: CASSPLAEELAKNIQYF. In DNA form, the CDR3 reads TGTGCCAGCTCACCACTGGCCGAGGAGCTAGCCAAAAACATTCAGTACTTC.

This chain uses TRBV18 with TRBJ2-7; TRBD1 matches 10 bases. V was pared by 1 base and J by 0 bases, with 0 bases of the junction left unmatched. CDR1 KGHSH and CDR2 LQKENI come from the germline V gene. This CDR3 is built from 15 residues. CDR3 residues: CASSPRTGGSYEQYF. CDR3 DNA sequence: TGTGCCAGCTCACCACGGACAGGGGGCTCCTACGAGCAGTACTTC. Complete variable domain (other parts from reference TRBV18 and TRBJ2-7): NAGVMQNPRHLVRRRGQEARLRCSPMKGHSHVYWYRQLPEEGLKFMVYLQKENIIDESGMPKERFSAEFPKEGPSILRIQQVVRGDSAAYFCASSPRTGGSYEQYFGPGTRLTVT.

Only a few counts were recorded for this clone. This chain joins TRBV6-1 and TRBJ1-3, with D unclear. V lost 0 bases, J lost 3 bases, and 12 bases lay in between. Per germline, CDR1 MNHNS and CDR2 SASEGT. The CDR3 sequence is 16 residues long. For the CDR3, the DNA is TGTGCCAGCAGTGAAGCGGACGGGAGTTATGGAAACACCATATATTTT. This translates into CASSEADGSYGNTIYF.

The gene calls are TRBV30 and TRBJ1-1; TRBD1 matches at 8 bases. The ends lost 8 bases at V and 1 base at J; junction bases unmatched: 6. The CDR3 consists of 13 residues. Germline CDR1 is GTSNPN and CDR2 is SVGIG (reference sequence). CDR3 amino acids: CALSGQANTEAFF. CDR3 nucleotide sequence: TGTGCCCTTTCGGGACAGGCGAACACTGAAGCTTTCTTT.

J is TRBJ2-5 and V is TRBV4-2; D not resolved. Trimming pared 0 bases from V and 7 bases from J, leaving 6 bases between. The CDR3 has 12 residues. In germline, CDR1 is LGHNA, CDR2 YNFKEQ. CDR3 nucleotide sequence: TGTGCCAGCAGCCAAGATGGGTGGACCCAGTACTTC. Its protein product is CASSQDGWTQYF.